This T cell receptor (beta chain) was identified during a study of cytomegalovirus exposure and HLA in healthy donors. General study findings and limits: Among donors in an Asian-associated ancestry cluster, a later analysis reportedly found fewer N-insertions than the roughly 610-donor mean. Association with HLA alleles at 0.05 false discovery rate was found for roughly 17,000 TCR beta sequences in a later analysis. Under in vitro conditions, three CMV-associated chains were confirmed as specific for CMV antigens.

It was with 60 Vbeta and 13 Jbeta primers that the PCR ran. Authors' analysis steps: Later work found 80 million to 85 million unique TCR beta chains, with 9.5 million to 14 million shared. Assay used: immunoSEQ multiplex PCR; TCRdb lists only in-frame clones, some missing. V and J calls plus clone size are reproduced from that table; the DNA served to infer D and trimming. Of 72,000 or so clones listed, more than 75% are singletons. To note about this clone: Its antigen is still unknown.

What was sequenced was PBMCs. The sequence came from a man between 18 and 35 years old in good health and CMV-seropositive.

The CDR3 sequence: CASSPDSLTEAFF. DNA of the CDR3: TGTGCCAGCAGCCCGGACAGCCTCACTGAAGCTTTCTTT. This sequence joins TRBV7-9 and TRBJ1-1, with D perhaps TRBD1 (6 bases). The germline V and J ends were trimmed by 5 bases and 4 bases, with 11 bases remaining between them. The CDR3 is made up of 13 amino acids. CDR1 is SEHNR, CDR2 FQNEAQ, per germline (reference sequence).